The rows below give T cell receptor beta chains drawn from one sample of a study of blood T cell repertoires in COVID-19. Method: immunoSEQ multiplex PCR; TCRdb's copy keeps in-frame clones and lacks some. The sample has approximately 480,000 clones; around 90% are singletons. The material sequenced was PBMCs or T cells enriched from blood (not recorded which). The receptors derive from a woman aged 18-30 years who had recovered from COVID-19. Both conserved end residues are part of each CDR3. Each record gives: V gene, J gene, clone size, D gene, CDR3 protein, CDR3 DNA. D genes are given only for firm matches. Clone size, where shown, is once, few, many, or a class for clones that have expanded.

>TRBV6-4|TRBJ2-1|.|.
CASSDSRDEQFF
TGTGCCAGCAGTGATTCAAGAGATGAGCAGTTCTTC
>TRBV7-2|TRBJ1-5|.|TRBD1
CASSEAPGTGQHF
TGTGCCAGCAGCGAGGCCCCCGGGACAGGGCAACATTTT
>TRBV7-8|TRBJ1-1|.|.
CASSPGRVNTEAFF
TGTGCCAGCAGCCCAGGGAGGGTGAACACTGAAGCTTTCTTT
>TRBV18|TRBJ1-1|.|.
CASSRDNSRQGAFF
TGTGCCAGCTCACGGGACAATAGCCGTCAGGGAGCTTTCTTT
>TRBV7-2|TRBJ2-1|.|.
CASSLWGGALNEQFF
TGTGCCAGCAGCTTATGGGGGGGGGCCCTCAATGAGCAGTTCTTC
>TRBV4-1|TRBJ2-1|.|TRBD2
CASSQEGGGGARNEQFF
TGCGCCAGCAGCCAAGAGGGCGGCGGGGGGGCTCGCAATGAGCAGTTCTTC
>TRBV19|TRBJ2-3|.|.
CASSMEPGDGTDTQYF
TGTGCCAGTAGTATGGAACCCGGGGATGGCACAGATACGCAGTATTTT
>TRBV7-9|TRBJ1-3|few|TRBD1
CASSPRQGSSGNTIYF
TGTGCCAGCAGCCCCCGACAGGGCAGCTCTGGAAACACCATATATTTT
>TRBV5-1|TRBJ2-7|.|TRBD1
CASSLTGEHEQYF
TGCGCCAGCAGCCTGACAGGGGAACACGAGCAGTACTTC
>TRBV3-1/TRBV3-2|TRBJ2-7|.|TRBD2
CASSPSGGGRYEQYF
TGTGCCAGCAGCCCTAGTGGGGGGGGGAGGTACGAGCAGTACTTC
>TRBV27|TRBJ2-6|.|TRBD1
CASSWAGGDGANVLTF
TGTGCCAGCAGTTGGGCAGGGGGCGATGGGGCCAACGTCCTGACTTTC
>TRBV23-1|TRBJ1-2|.|.
CASSYHYGYTF
TGCGCCAGCAGTTATCACTATGGCTACACCTTC
>TRBV7-2|TRBJ2-1|.|.
CASSLGGATGNEQFF
TGTGCCAGCAGCTTAGGGGGAGCTACTGGCAATGAGCAGTTCTTC
>TRBV10-3|TRBJ2-2|.|TRBD1
CAISDPGTGGNTGELFF
TGTGCCATCAGTGACCCCGGGACAGGGGGAAACACCGGGGAGCTGTTTTTT
>TRBV2|TRBJ1-4|.|TRBD1
CASSEGTGDEKLFF
TGTGCCAGCAGTGAAGGGACAGGGGATGAAAAACTGTTTTTT
>TRBV5-4|TRBJ2-2|few|.
CASSPAEFGELFF
TGTGCCAGCAGCCCCGCGGAGTTTGGGGAGCTGTTTTTT
>TRBV24-1|TRBJ2-3|.|.
CATSDPDSPTDTQYF
TGTGCCACCAGTGACCCGGACAGCCCCACAGATACGCAGTATTTT
>TRBV25-1|TRBJ1-2|.|TRBD1
CASSARQGNSGYTF
TGTGCCAGCAGCGCCCGACAGGGGAACTCTGGCTACACCTTC
>TRBV5-1|TRBJ1-6|.|.
CASSRTRPGEDSPLHF
TGCGCCAGCAGCCGTACCAGACCGGGTGAGGATTCACCCCTCCACTTT
>TRBV4-1|TRBJ1-5|.|TRBD1
CASSQERPAMDRGNQPQHF
TGCGCCAGCAGCCAAGAAAGGCCCGCGATGGACAGGGGAAATCAGCCCCAGCATTTT
>TRBV7-2|TRBJ2-7|.|.
CASSSPSYEQYF
TGTGCCAGCTCTTCCCCTTCCTACGAGCAGTACTTC
>TRBV10-3|TRBJ1-4|few|TRBD1
CATARDREGEKLFF
TGTGCCACCGCCCGAGACAGGGAAGGTGAAAAACTGTTTTTT
>TRBV2|TRBJ1-1|.|.
CASSETPRGAFF
TGTGCCAGCAGTGAAACCCCCCGGGGGGCTTTCTTT
>TRBV6-4|TRBJ1-3|.|.
CASSESYGNTIYF
TGTGCCAGCAGTGAGTCATACGGGAACACCATATATTTT
>TRBV18|TRBJ2-7|once|.
CASSPGGARREQYF
TGTGCCAGCTCACCCGGGGGTGCTAGGCGCGAGCAGTACTTC
>TRBV27|TRBJ2-3|.|.
CASRGSTDTQYF
TGTGCCAGCCGGGGGTCCACAGATACGCAGTATTTT
>TRBV9|TRBJ2-3|.|.
CASSVLSTDTQYF
TGTGCCAGCAGCGTCTTAAGCACAGATACGCAGTATTTT
>TRBV7-9|TRBJ2-1|.|.
CASSLGFGEDSYNEQFF
TGTGCCAGCAGCTTAGGGTTCGGGGAGGACTCCTACAATGAGCAGTTCTTC
>TRBV9|TRBJ2-5|.|TRBD1
CASSRDSVQETQYF
TGTGCCAGCAGCCGGGACAGTGTACAAGAGACCCAGTACTTC
>TRBV10-2|TRBJ1-5|.|.
CASRVGEEYQPQHF
TGCGCCAGCAGGGTAGGGGAGGAATATCAGCCCCAGCATTTT
>TRBV5-6|TRBJ1-4|.|TRBD1
CASSRGQGRANEKLFF
TGTGCCAGCAGCCGAGGACAGGGTAGAGCTAATGAAAAACTGTTTTTT
>TRBV3-1/TRBV3-2|TRBJ1-6|.|.
CASSTGSNSPLHF
TGTGCCAGCTCTACAGGGAGTAATTCACCCCTCCACTTT
>TRBV30|TRBJ1-6|.|.
CAWSSGNSPLHF
TGTGCCTGGAGCTCAGGGAATTCACCCCTCCACTTT
>TRBV28|TRBJ1-6|.|TRBD1
CASRLDTGVDEPLHF
TGTGCCAGCAGACTTGATACAGGGGTAGATGAACCCCTCCACTTT
>TRBV12-5|TRBJ1-3|.|.
CASGPTRGNTIYF
TGTGCTAGTGGTCCCACGAGAGGAAACACCATATATTTT
>TRBV29-1|TRBJ1-1|few|.
CSVSRNTEAFF
TGCAGCGTGTCGAGGAACACTGAAGCTTTCTTT
>TRBV28|TRBJ1-3|.|TRBD1
CASRNRGTIYF
TGTGCCAGCAGAAACAGGGGGACCATATATTTT
>TRBV5-1|TRBJ2-1|.|TRBD2
CASSLEGTRAYNEQFF
TGCGCCAGCAGCTTGGAGGGGACTAGAGCCTACAATGAGCAGTTCTTC
>TRBV5-1|TRBJ1-2|.|.
CASSLLQGSYGYTF
TGCGCCAGCAGCCTCCTACAGGGAAGCTATGGCTACACCTTC
>TRBV10-3|TRBJ2-7|.|TRBD1
CAIRETGVYEQYF
TGTGCCATCAGGGAAACAGGGGTCTACGAGCAGTACTTC
>TRBV28|TRBJ1-5|.|.
CASSRGEDQPQHF
TGTGCCAGCAGTCGGGGTGAGGATCAGCCCCAGCATTTT
>TRBV5-6|TRBJ2-4|.|.
CASSSGGWGNIQYF
TGTGCCAGCAGCTCGGGGGGCTGGGGAAACATTCAGTACTTC
>TRBV18|TRBJ2-7|.|.
CASSPRRFRNEQYF
TGTGCCAGCTCACCTCGGAGATTCCGTAACGAGCAGTACTTC
>TRBV30|TRBJ1-1|.|.
CACIQENTEAFF
TGTGCCTGTATACAGGAGAACACTGAAGCTTTCTTT
>TRBV10-3|TRBJ2-7|.|TRBD1
CAISELGTGGPTTYEQYF
TGTGCCATCAGTGAGTTAGGGACAGGGGGACCCACTACCTACGAGCAGTACTTC
>TRBV20-1|TRBJ2-7|.|.
CSGDKGHEQYF
TGCAGTGGGGACAAGGGGCACGAGCAGTACTTC
>TRBV28|TRBJ1-2|once|TRBD1
CASSTGGGYYGYTF
TGTGCCAGCAGCACAGGGGGCGGATACTATGGCTACACCTTC
>TRBV7-8|TRBJ2-3|.|TRBD1
CASSFGTGEDTQYF
TGTGCCAGCAGCTTTGGGACAGGGGAAGATACGCAGTATTTT
>TRBV6-1|TRBJ2-1|.|.
CASSDDGSGEQFF
TGTGCCAGCAGTGATGACGGGAGTGGTGAGCAGTTCTTC
>TRBV29-1|TRBJ1-3|.|.
CSVERGPTIYF
TGCAGCGTTGAGCGGGGACCCACCATATATTTT
>TRBV21-1|TRBJ1-5|.|.
CASSNRQSSNQPQHF
TGTGCCAGCAGCAACAGACAGTCTAGCAATCAGCCCCAGCATTTT
>TRBV2|TRBJ1-1|.|TRBD1
CASSGTGGSTEAFF
TGTGCCAGCAGCGGGACAGGGGGCAGCACTGAAGCTTTCTTT
>TRBV5-1|TRBJ1-4|.|.
CASSFQGLNEKLFF
TGCGCCAGCAGCTTTCAGGGCCTGAATGAAAAACTGTTTTTT
>TRBV6-2/TRBV6-3|TRBJ2-7|.|TRBD2
CASSYGTSAYEQYF
TGTGCCAGCAGTTACGGGACTAGCGCCTACGAGCAGTACTTC
>TRBV30|TRBJ1-1|.|TRBD1
CAWKEGGGLEAFF
TGTGCCTGGAAAGAAGGGGGCGGGCTAGAAGCTTTCTTT
>TRBV30|TRBJ2-5|.|.
CAWSPGLQETQYF
TGTGCCTGGAGTCCAGGACTTCAAGAGACCCAGTACTTC
>TRBV29-1|TRBJ1-2|.|.
CSVEDLSGGYTF
TGCAGCGTTGAAGATCTTAGCGGTGGCTACACCTTC
>TRBV11-2|TRBJ2-4|.|.
CASSLDRGASRNIQYF
TGTGCCAGCAGCTTAGATCGGGGAGCGTCTAGGAACATTCAGTACTTC